This T cell receptor beta chain was identified during a study of post-analysis software for immune sequencing data. Study-wide findings and caveats: Batch-matched samples strongly co-clustered by F measure. Patients with multiple sclerosis recorded significantly lower normalized Chao1 diversity than controls, the study found. Roughly 5 TRBV segments, TRBV5-6, TRBV5-1 and TRBV20-1 among them, were found more frequent in patients than controls.

This clonotype was found a few times. The antigen is not known. TCR beta cDNA libraries had unique molecular identifiers. Via MiXCR, TCRdb re-called the PCR reads, giving one row per CDR3 protein. Counted here are about 430,000 distinct CDR3 sequences, 35% to 45% occurring once; the ten biggest clones make up about 8%. The V and J ends lost 8 bases and 9 bases, in that order; junction bases with no gene match: 14. The CDR3 sequence is 16 residues long. CDR1 is SNHLY and CDR2 is FYNNEI in the germline V gene. Sequencing was performed on blood. The sequence was obtained from a girl aged 2 to 10 with multiple sclerosis. V and J are TRBV2 and TRBJ2-1, with 12 bases aligning to TRBD2. CDR3 sequence (DNA): TGTGCCAGCCTAGATCTAGCGGGAGGGGGAGGCGGTGAGCAGTTCTTC. Translating gives CASLDLAGGGGGEQFF. Variable domain in full (rest from reference TRBV2 and TRBJ2-1): EPEVTQTPSHQVTQMGQEVILRCVPISNHLYFYWYRQILGQKVEFLVSFYNNEISEKSEIFDDQFSVERPDGSNFTLKIRSTKLEDSAMYFCASLDLAGGGGGEQFFGPGTRLTVL.